One T cell receptor beta chain is described in this entry. The data originate from a study of T cell changes during pregnancy in multiple sclerosis. CDR1 is SEHNR, CDR2 FQNEAQ, per germline (reference sequence). V was pared by 2 bases and J by 8 bases, with 14 bases of the junction left unmatched. The CDR3 runs 16 residues. Libraries were prepared by immunoSEQ multiplex PCR; TCRdb keeps only in-frame clonotypes and omits some of them. This sample has about 80,000 clones, with 92% found just once. The sequences come from peripheral blood, collected before pregnancy. This TCR derives from a female donor with multiple sclerosis, enrolled in a pregnancy study. The V gene is TRBV7-9, the J gene TRBJ1-2; TRBD1 matches 7 bases. The CDR3 DNA reads TGTGCCAGCAGCTTAACGGGTAGTACAGGGGAAGGAGGCTACACCTTC. Protein: CASSLTGSTGEGGYTF.